This TCR beta chain was documented in a study of beta chain features in type 1 diabetes. This clone was observed a few times. Its antigen remains unidentified. Broader study findings: VDJ junctions from type 1 diabetes patients carried fewer insertions and larger deletions. Naive, central memory and Treg TCRB repertoires appeared more alike in patients than in healthy donors. Shortening of TCRB CDR3s, moderate but significant, appeared in all four CD4+ subsets of Type 1 diabetes patients. Sequencing used cDNA, and cells with high TCR expression could therefore be over-represented.

Expressed TCRB transcripts were sequenced after all isolated RNA was converted to cDNA. Method: immunoSEQ multiplex PCR; TCRdb's copy keeps in-frame clones and lacks some. This sample has a few hundred thousand clones, with over 8.5% found just once. The sequenced material came from naive CD4+ T cells from blood. The TCR originated in a woman younger than 35 in good health.

This chain's CDR3 is CSVAGGSRAFF. CDR3 sequence (DNA): TGCAGCGTTGCGGGGGGCTCGAGAGCTTTCTTT. The chain employs TRBV29-1 and TRBJ1-1; D might be TRBD1 (6 bases). This CDR3 is built from 11 residues. Germline CDR1 reads SQVTM; CDR2 reads ANQGSEA. V was shortened by 4 bases and J by 10 bases, with 13 bases between the two germline ends.